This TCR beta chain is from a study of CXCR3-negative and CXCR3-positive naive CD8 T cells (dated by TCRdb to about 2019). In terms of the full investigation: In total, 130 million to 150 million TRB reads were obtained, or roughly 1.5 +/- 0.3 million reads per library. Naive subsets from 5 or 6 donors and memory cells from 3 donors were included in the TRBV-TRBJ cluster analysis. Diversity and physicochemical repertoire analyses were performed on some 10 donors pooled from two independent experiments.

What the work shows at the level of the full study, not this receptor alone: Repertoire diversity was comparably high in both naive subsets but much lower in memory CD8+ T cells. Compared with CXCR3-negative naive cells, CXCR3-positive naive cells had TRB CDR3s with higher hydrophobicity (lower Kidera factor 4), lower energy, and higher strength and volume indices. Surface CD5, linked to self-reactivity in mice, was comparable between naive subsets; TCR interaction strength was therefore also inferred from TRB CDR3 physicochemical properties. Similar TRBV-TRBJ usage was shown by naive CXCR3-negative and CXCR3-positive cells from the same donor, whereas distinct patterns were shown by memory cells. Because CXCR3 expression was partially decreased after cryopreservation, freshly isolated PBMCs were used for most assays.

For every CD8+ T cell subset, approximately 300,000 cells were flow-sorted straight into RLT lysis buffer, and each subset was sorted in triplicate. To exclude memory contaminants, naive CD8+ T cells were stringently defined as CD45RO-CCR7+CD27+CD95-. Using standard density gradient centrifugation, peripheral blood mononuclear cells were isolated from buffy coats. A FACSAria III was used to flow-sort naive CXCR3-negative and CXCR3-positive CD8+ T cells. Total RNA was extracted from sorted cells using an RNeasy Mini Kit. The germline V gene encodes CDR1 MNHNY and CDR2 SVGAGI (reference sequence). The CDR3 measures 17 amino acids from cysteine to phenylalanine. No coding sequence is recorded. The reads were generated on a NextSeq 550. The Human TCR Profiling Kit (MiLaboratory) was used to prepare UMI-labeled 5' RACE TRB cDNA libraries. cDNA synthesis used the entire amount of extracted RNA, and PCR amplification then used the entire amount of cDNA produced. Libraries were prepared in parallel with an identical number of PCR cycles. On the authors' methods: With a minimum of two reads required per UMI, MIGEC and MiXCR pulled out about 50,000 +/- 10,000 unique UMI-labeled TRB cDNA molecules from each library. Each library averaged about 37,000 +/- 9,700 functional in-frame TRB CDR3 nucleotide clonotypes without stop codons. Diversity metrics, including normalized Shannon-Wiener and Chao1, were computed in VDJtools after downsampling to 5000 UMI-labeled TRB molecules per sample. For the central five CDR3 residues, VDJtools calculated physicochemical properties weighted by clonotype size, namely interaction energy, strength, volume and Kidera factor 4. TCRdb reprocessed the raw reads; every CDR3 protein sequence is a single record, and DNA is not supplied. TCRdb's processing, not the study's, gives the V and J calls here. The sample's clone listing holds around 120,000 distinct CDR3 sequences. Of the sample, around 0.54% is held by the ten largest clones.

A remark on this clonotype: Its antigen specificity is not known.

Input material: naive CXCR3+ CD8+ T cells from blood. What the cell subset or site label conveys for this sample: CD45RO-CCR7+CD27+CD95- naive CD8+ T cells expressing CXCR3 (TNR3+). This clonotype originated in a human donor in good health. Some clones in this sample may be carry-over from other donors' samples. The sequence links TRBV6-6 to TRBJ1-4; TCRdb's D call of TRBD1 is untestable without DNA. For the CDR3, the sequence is CASSYYREDSLGEKLFF.